A selection of T cell receptor beta chains follows, all from one sample in a study of hypomethylating agent response in myelodysplastic syndrome. Data came from immunoSEQ multiplex PCR; TCRdb stores just in-frame clones and leaves some out. The data contain approximately 7,000 clones, about 88% of them singletons. The sequencing used bone marrow, collected before or after starting hypomethylating agent treatment for myelodysplastic syndrome (not recorded which). All receptors come from a human donor with myelodysplastic syndrome. Both conserved end residues are part of each CDR3. D genes are given only for firm matches. Some rows have no size entry. The others give once, few or many, or a class for an expanded clone.

J gene: TRBJ2-5
V gene: TRBV7-2
clone size: NA
D gene: NA
CDR3 DNA: TGTGCCAGCAGCTTAGTTGTCAGCAAAGAGACCCAGTACTTC
CDR3 protein: CASSLVVSKETQYF

J gene: TRBJ1-5
V gene: TRBV6-1
clone size: NA
D gene: NA
CDR3 DNA: TGTGCCAGCAGTGAAAGGCCAAGGACGGGCAATCAGCCCCAGCATTTT
CDR3 protein: CASSERPRTGNQPQHF

J gene: TRBJ2-1
V gene: TRBV7-9
clone size: NA
D gene: TRBD1
CDR3 DNA: TGTGCCAGCAGCTTTACCCCGACAGGGGGCATGAATGGTGAGCAGTTCTTC
CDR3 protein: CASSFTPTGGMNGEQFF

J gene: TRBJ1-6
V gene: TRBV6-5
clone size: NA
D gene: NA
CDR3 DNA: TGTGCCAGCACCATACAGAAAAACTATAATTCACCCCTCCACTTT
CDR3 protein: CASTIQKNYNSPLHF

J gene: TRBJ1-2
V gene: TRBV10-3
clone size: NA
D gene: NA
CDR3 DNA: TGTGCCATCAATCGGGGGCAGGACTATGGCTACACCTTC
CDR3 protein: CAINRGQDYGYTF

J gene: TRBJ2-3
V gene: TRBV19
clone size: NA
D gene: NA
CDR3 DNA: TGTGCCAGTAGTCCCCCTGGGGGGGGGCTTAGCACAGATACGCAGTATTTT
CDR3 protein: CASSPPGGGLSTDTQYF

J gene: TRBJ2-7
V gene: TRBV19
clone size: NA
D gene: NA
CDR3 DNA: TGTGCCAGTAGTATGGGGCAGGGGTACTCCTACGAGCAGTACTTC
CDR3 protein: CASSMGQGYSYEQYF

J gene: TRBJ1-1
V gene: TRBV30
clone size: NA
D gene: NA
CDR3 DNA: TGTGCCTGGAGTCGCGACTACAACACTGAAGCTTTCTTT
CDR3 protein: CAWSRDYNTEAFF

J gene: TRBJ2-1
V gene: TRBV5-4
clone size: NA
D gene: TRBD2
CDR3 DNA: TGTGCCAGCAGCCGGAGGACCGGGACTAGCGGAACTAGCTCCTACAATGAGCAGTTCTTC
CDR3 protein: CASSRRTGTSGTSSYNEQFF

J gene: TRBJ1-2
V gene: TRBV14
clone size: NA
D gene: NA
CDR3 DNA: TGTGCCAGCAGCCAAGATATGACACCTTATGGCTGGACCTTC
CDR3 protein: CASSQDMTPYGWTF

J gene: TRBJ1-2
V gene: TRBV4-1
clone size: few
D gene: NA
CDR3 DNA: TGCGCCAGCAGCCAAGGGAGGCAGCTCTATGGCTACACCTTC
CDR3 protein: CASSQGRQLYGYTF

J gene: TRBJ1-5
V gene: TRBV28
clone size: few
D gene: NA
CDR3 DNA: TGTGCCAGCAGTTTCTATAGCAATCAGCCCCAGCATTTT
CDR3 protein: CASSFYSNQPQHF

J gene: TRBJ1-1
V gene: TRBV6-5
clone size: NA
D gene: TRBD1
CDR3 DNA: TGTGCCAGCAGTAACGGACAGGGGATGAACACTGAAGCTTTCTTT
CDR3 protein: CASSNGQGMNTEAFF

J gene: TRBJ1-2
V gene: TRBV9
clone size: few
D gene: NA
CDR3 DNA: TGTGCCAGCAGCGTCGGGGGCAGGAACTATGGCTACACCTTC
CDR3 protein: CASSVGGRNYGYTF

J gene: TRBJ2-1
V gene: TRBV5-1
clone size: NA
D gene: TRBD1
CDR3 DNA: TGCGCCAGCAGCTCGGCAGGGGGCTACAATGAGCAGTTCTTC
CDR3 protein: CASSSAGGYNEQFF

J gene: TRBJ2-6
V gene: TRBV7-9
clone size: NA
D gene: NA
CDR3 DNA: TGTGCCAGCAGCATGAAATCCGCAGGACAGTCTGGGGCCAACGTCCTGACTTTC
CDR3 protein: CASSMKSAGQSGANVLTF

J gene: TRBJ2-5
V gene: TRBV6-5
clone size: few
D gene: NA
CDR3 DNA: TGTGCCAGCAGTACCAAGGGACGGGTGACCCAGTACTTC
CDR3 protein: CASSTKGRVTQYF

J gene: TRBJ2-2
V gene: TRBV12-5
clone size: NA
D gene: TRBD1
CDR3 DNA: TGTGCTAGTGGTTTAACCGGGACAGGCGATCGGGGCCGGAACACCGGGGAGCTGTTTTTT
CDR3 protein: CASGLTGTGDRGRNTGELFF

J gene: TRBJ2-7
V gene: TRBV15
clone size: NA
D gene: NA
CDR3 DNA: TGTGCCACCAGCAACCCTAGGGACTTCAACTCCTACGAGCAGTACTTC
CDR3 protein: CATSNPRDFNSYEQYF

J gene: TRBJ1-1
V gene: TRBV5-1
clone size: once
D gene: TRBD1
CDR3 DNA: TGCGCCAGCAGCAGCCTGAGGACAGGGGGAAGTACTGAAGCTTTCTTT
CDR3 protein: CASSSLRTGGSTEAFF

J gene: TRBJ2-1
V gene: TRBV15
clone size: once
D gene: TRBD2
CDR3 DNA: TGTGCCACCAGCAAAGGATCTAGCGGGGGTTACAATGAGCAGTTCTTC
CDR3 protein: CATSKGSSGGYNEQFF

J gene: TRBJ1-2
V gene: TRBV19
clone size: NA
D gene: NA
CDR3 DNA: TGTGCCAGTAGTCCCCCCGGGCTGATCTATGGCTACACCTTC
CDR3 protein: CASSPPGLIYGYTF

J gene: TRBJ1-1
V gene: TRBV30
clone size: NA
D gene: NA
CDR3 DNA: TGTGCCTGGAGTGTAGTGGCGAACACTGAAGCTTTCTTT
CDR3 protein: CAWSVVANTEAFF

J gene: TRBJ2-1
V gene: TRBV6-1
clone size: NA
D gene: TRBD2
CDR3 DNA: TGTGCCAGCAGTGGTCTTTGGACTAGCGGGGGGCACCCCTACAATGAGCAGTTCTTC
CDR3 protein: CASSGLWTSGGHPYNEQFF

J gene: TRBJ2-6
V gene: TRBV15
clone size: NA
D gene: NA
CDR3 DNA: TGTGCCACCAGCAGAGCAGACTACGGACAAGCTGGGGCCAACGTCCTGACTTTC
CDR3 protein: CATSRADYGQAGANVLTF

J gene: TRBJ1-1
V gene: TRBV4-2
clone size: few
D gene: NA
CDR3 DNA: TGTGCCAGCAGCCAAGTAAGCTACCAAGCTTTCTTT
CDR3 protein: CASSQVSYQAFF

J gene: TRBJ1-2
V gene: TRBV30
clone size: few
D gene: NA
CDR3 DNA: TGTGCCTGGAGTGTACCGGAAGGCGACTATGGCTACACCTTC
CDR3 protein: CAWSVPEGDYGYTF

J gene: TRBJ1-3
V gene: TRBV9
clone size: NA
D gene: NA
CDR3 DNA: TGTGCCAGCAGCGTAGAGGATCATGGAAACACCATATATTTT
CDR3 protein: CASSVEDHGNTIYF

J gene: TRBJ1-2
V gene: TRBV2
clone size: NA
D gene: NA
CDR3 DNA: TGTGCCAGCAGTGACGTGGTGCGCTATGGCTACACCTTC
CDR3 protein: CASSDVVRYGYTF

J gene: TRBJ2-7
V gene: TRBV27
clone size: once
D gene: TRBD1
CDR3 DNA: TGTGCCAGCAGTCCATCGACAGGGGCGTTACACGAGCAGTACTTC
CDR3 protein: CASSPSTGALHEQYF

J gene: TRBJ2-5
V gene: TRBV11-1
clone size: NA
D gene: TRBD1
CDR3 DNA: TGTGCCAGCAGCTTCCGGACAGGGGTCGAAGAGACCCAGTACTTC
CDR3 protein: CASSFRTGVEETQYF

J gene: TRBJ1-4
V gene: TRBV29-1
clone size: once
D gene: NA
CDR3 DNA: TGCAGCGTACGGTCCAGCCTAAAGGAAAAACTGTTTTTT
CDR3 protein: CSVRSSLKEKLFF

J gene: TRBJ1-2
V gene: TRBV10-3
clone size: NA
D gene: TRBD1
CDR3 DNA: TGTGCCATCAGTCTTGACAGGGGTGGCTACACCTTC
CDR3 protein: CAISLDRGGYTF

J gene: TRBJ1-1
V gene: TRBV30
clone size: NA
D gene: NA
CDR3 DNA: TGTGCCTGGAGTCGGGGACGGCTGAACACTGAAGCTTTCTTT
CDR3 protein: CAWSRGRLNTEAFF

J gene: TRBJ2-7
V gene: TRBV18
clone size: NA
D gene: TRBD1
CDR3 DNA: TGTGCCAGCTCACCCCAAGGGGACAGTTCCTACGAGCAGTACTTC
CDR3 protein: CASSPQGDSSYEQYF

J gene: TRBJ2-7
V gene: TRBV5-1
clone size: NA
D gene: NA
CDR3 DNA: TGCGCCAGCAGCCCTGGCGGATCCTACGAGCAGTACTTC
CDR3 protein: CASSPGGSYEQYF

J gene: TRBJ1-5
V gene: TRBV28
clone size: few
D gene: NA
CDR3 DNA: TGTGCCACCTGGACAGTCAATCAGCCCCAGCATTTT
CDR3 protein: CATWTVNQPQHF

J gene: TRBJ2-3
V gene: TRBV18
clone size: once
D gene: TRBD2
CDR3 DNA: TGTGCCAGCTCACCATATAGCGGGGGGACCACAGATACGCAGTATTTT
CDR3 protein: CASSPYSGGTTDTQYF

J gene: TRBJ2-1
V gene: TRBV4-1
clone size: once
D gene: TRBD1
CDR3 DNA: TGCGCCAGCAGCCACAAATCCAATAACAGGGGGAACAATGAGCAGTTCTTC
CDR3 protein: CASSHKSNNRGNNEQFF

J gene: TRBJ1-2
V gene: TRBV7-2
clone size: NA
D gene: TRBD1
CDR3 DNA: TGTGCCAGCAGCTTAGGGGACAGGGTTAACTATGGCTACACCTTC
CDR3 protein: CASSLGDRVNYGYTF

J gene: TRBJ2-7
V gene: TRBV12-5
clone size: NA
D gene: NA
CDR3 DNA: TGTGCTAGTGGTTTGGAGGGATACGAGCAGTACTTC
CDR3 protein: CASGLEGYEQYF

J gene: TRBJ2-2
V gene: TRBV4-2
clone size: NA
D gene: TRBD1
CDR3 DNA: TGTGCCAGCAGCCAAGTTGCAGGGGGGAACACCGGGGAGCTGTTTTTT
CDR3 protein: CASSQVAGGNTGELFF

J gene: TRBJ2-7
V gene: TRBV4-2
clone size: medium-sized
D gene: NA
CDR3 DNA: TGTGCCAGCAGCCAAGAGAGACTCGGCTACGAGCAGTACTTC
CDR3 protein: CASSQERLGYEQYF

J gene: TRBJ1-6
V gene: TRBV5-1
clone size: NA
D gene: NA
CDR3 DNA: TGCGCCAGCAGCTTGGATACGCGGGGTTCACCCCTCCACTTT
CDR3 protein: CASSLDTRGSPLHF

J gene: TRBJ2-5
V gene: TRBV11-2
clone size: few
D gene: NA
CDR3 DNA: TGTGCCAGCAGGACCGGGACTCGAGGGGACCAAGAGACCCAGTACTTC
CDR3 protein: CASRTGTRGDQETQYF

J gene: TRBJ2-1
V gene: TRBV2
clone size: NA
D gene: TRBD1
CDR3 DNA: TGTGCCAGCACAGGACAGGGTTTTGAGCAGTTCTTC
CDR3 protein: CASTGQGFEQFF

J gene: TRBJ2-5
V gene: TRBV4-1
clone size: NA
D gene: TRBD1
CDR3 DNA: TGCGCCAGCAGCCAGGCCGGACAGGGCCGGGAGCAGTACTTC
CDR3 protein: CASSQAGQGREQYF

J gene: TRBJ2-7
V gene: TRBV19
clone size: NA
D gene: TRBD1
CDR3 DNA: TGTGCCAGTAGTACTGGGGACAGGTACTACGAGCAGTACTTC
CDR3 protein: CASSTGDRYYEQYF

J gene: TRBJ2-3
V gene: TRBV7-7
clone size: NA
D gene: NA
CDR3 DNA: TGTGCTAGCAGCTTAGTTCTAAATGCGGATACGCAGTATTTT
CDR3 protein: CASSLVLNADTQYF